This is a list of T cell receptor beta chains from one sample in a study of OX40 agonist ivuxolimab in advanced cancers. Libraries were prepared by immunoSEQ multiplex PCR; TCRdb keeps only in-frame clonotypes and omits some of them. The sample consists of 55,000 or so clones, about nine tenths of them appearing once. The sample consisted of CD4+ or CD8+ T cells sorted from blood, taken in a trial of the OX40 agonist ivuxolimab. These receptor sequences come from an adult with an advanced solid tumor such as melanoma, head and neck, liver or kidney cancer. Both conserved end residues are part of each CDR3. D genes are given only for firm matches. For some rows the clone size is stated as once, few or many, or as a class when expanded; others skip it.

clone_size: NA
j_call: TRBJ2-7
d_call: NA
v_call: TRBV14
cdr3_nt: TGTGCCAGCAGCCCCTTCTCCTACGAGCAGTACTTC
cdr3_aa: CASSPFSYEQYF

clone_size: NA
j_call: TRBJ2-7
d_call: NA
v_call: TRBV28
cdr3_nt: TGTGCCAGCAGTTGGGCTTACTACGAGCAGTACTTC
cdr3_aa: CASSWAYYEQYF

clone_size: NA
j_call: TRBJ1-5
d_call: NA
v_call: TRBV15
cdr3_nt: TGTGCCACCAGCAGAGTAATTTGGCAGCCCCAGCATTTT
cdr3_aa: CATSRVIWQPQHF

clone_size: NA
j_call: TRBJ1-1
d_call: NA
v_call: TRBV6-5
cdr3_nt: TGTGCCAGCAGCTTAGGAGGGAATGTGGGTACTGAAGCTTTCTTT
cdr3_aa: CASSLGGNVGTEAFF

clone_size: once
j_call: TRBJ2-7
d_call: TRBD1
v_call: TRBV5-1
cdr3_nt: TGCGCCAGCAGCCCGACAGGGGAAGAGCAGTACTTC
cdr3_aa: CASSPTGEEQYF

clone_size: NA
j_call: TRBJ2-1
d_call: NA
v_call: TRBV19
cdr3_nt: TGTGCCAGTAGCCTCGGGGCCTACAATGAGCAGTTCTTC
cdr3_aa: CASSLGAYNEQFF

clone_size: NA
j_call: TRBJ1-1
d_call: TRBD1
v_call: TRBV19
cdr3_nt: TGTGCCAGTAGTCACAGGGGACTGAACACTGAAGCTTTCTTT
cdr3_aa: CASSHRGLNTEAFF

clone_size: NA
j_call: TRBJ2-2
d_call: NA
v_call: TRBV5-1
cdr3_nt: TGCGCCAGCACCGACGACTCACCTAACACCGGGGAGCTGTTTTTT
cdr3_aa: CASTDDSPNTGELFF

clone_size: NA
j_call: TRBJ2-2
d_call: NA
v_call: TRBV2
cdr3_nt: TGTGCCAGCAGTCTCCTTCGAGGGACCGGGGAGCTGTTTTTT
cdr3_aa: CASSLLRGTGELFF

clone_size: NA
j_call: TRBJ2-4
d_call: NA
v_call: TRBV27
cdr3_nt: TGTGCCAGCAGGGGGATAGCCAAAAACATTCAGTACTTC
cdr3_aa: CASRGIAKNIQYF

clone_size: once
j_call: TRBJ2-7
d_call: TRBD1
v_call: TRBV5-1
cdr3_nt: TGCGCCAGCAGCTCCCAGGGGGCGTTAGACGAGCAGTACTTC
cdr3_aa: CASSSQGALDEQYF

clone_size: once
j_call: TRBJ2-5
d_call: NA
v_call: TRBV29-1
cdr3_nt: TGCAGCGTTGGGCCGGGAGAGACCCAGTACTTC
cdr3_aa: CSVGPGETQYF

clone_size: few
j_call: TRBJ1-1
d_call: NA
v_call: TRBV9
cdr3_nt: TGTGCCAGCAGCGCTGGGAGGGCTGGGTACACTGAAGCTTTCTTT
cdr3_aa: CASSAGRAGYTEAFF

clone_size: NA
j_call: TRBJ2-7
d_call: TRBD2
v_call: TRBV27
cdr3_nt: TGTGCCAGCAGTCCCCGCGGTAGCGGGAGCTCCTTAGGGTCCTACGAGCAGTACTTC
cdr3_aa: CASSPRGSGSSLGSYEQYF

clone_size: NA
j_call: TRBJ2-7
d_call: TRBD1
v_call: TRBV6-1
cdr3_nt: TGTGCCAGCAGTGATCCCGGACAGGGAGTATTTTACGAGCAGTACTTC
cdr3_aa: CASSDPGQGVFYEQYF

clone_size: NA
j_call: TRBJ1-3
d_call: NA
v_call: TRBV27
cdr3_nt: TGTGCCAGCAGTTCAAGGGTGTCTGGAAACACCATATATTTT
cdr3_aa: CASSSRVSGNTIYF

clone_size: NA
j_call: TRBJ1-5
d_call: NA
v_call: TRBV18
cdr3_nt: TGTGCCAGCTCACACGGCCTTTTGGGCGGCATAGACAATCAGCCCCAGCATTTT
cdr3_aa: CASSHGLLGGIDNQPQHF

clone_size: NA
j_call: TRBJ2-5
d_call: NA
v_call: TRBV18
cdr3_nt: TGTGCCAGCTCACCCCTCGGGACTCGCCGAGAGACCCAGTACTTC
cdr3_aa: CASSPLGTRRETQYF

clone_size: NA
j_call: TRBJ2-6
d_call: NA
v_call: TRBV6-4
cdr3_nt: TGTGCCAGCAGTGACCAGCCCCCCGGTTCTGGGGCCAACGTCCTGACTTTC
cdr3_aa: CASSDQPPGSGANVLTF

clone_size: NA
j_call: TRBJ2-7
d_call: TRBD2
v_call: TRBV14
cdr3_nt: TGTGCCAGCAGCTCGAGATTCTATGGGGCGGGAGTCAACGAGCAGTACTTC
cdr3_aa: CASSSRFYGAGVNEQYF

clone_size: NA
j_call: TRBJ1-4
d_call: NA
v_call: TRBV4-1
cdr3_nt: TGCGCCAGCAGCGCACGGACAGTGACTAATGAAAAACTGTTTTTT
cdr3_aa: CASSARTVTNEKLFF

clone_size: once
j_call: TRBJ2-5
d_call: NA
v_call: TRBV7-9
cdr3_nt: TGTGCCAGCAGCTTAGACGAGTCGACCCAGTACTTC
cdr3_aa: CASSLDESTQYF

clone_size: NA
j_call: TRBJ2-7
d_call: NA
v_call: TRBV6-6
cdr3_nt: TGTGCCAGCAGCTCCCGGGGGAGCCTGGCTTACGAGCAGTACTTC
cdr3_aa: CASSSRGSLAYEQYF

clone_size: NA
j_call: TRBJ1-5
d_call: NA
v_call: TRBV11-2
cdr3_nt: TGTGCCAGCAGCTTAGGGGCCACTGGGAATCAGCCCCAGCATTTT
cdr3_aa: CASSLGATGNQPQHF

clone_size: once
j_call: TRBJ2-7
d_call: TRBD1
v_call: TRBV2
cdr3_nt: TGCGCCAGCAGCTTCGGGACAGGGGGCGCCGAGCAGTACTTC
cdr3_aa: CASSFGTGGAEQYF

clone_size: NA
j_call: TRBJ1-1
d_call: NA
v_call: TRBV18
cdr3_nt: TGTGCCAGCTCACCATCACTAGGGACTGAAGCTTTCTTT
cdr3_aa: CASSPSLGTEAFF

clone_size: NA
j_call: TRBJ2-6
d_call: NA
v_call: TRBV15
cdr3_nt: TGTGCCACCGGGAACAGGGTCAACTCTGGGGCCAACGTCCTGACTTTC
cdr3_aa: CATGNRVNSGANVLTF

clone_size: NA
j_call: TRBJ2-3
d_call: TRBD2
v_call: TRBV2
cdr3_nt: TGTGCCAGCAACGAAGGGACTAGCCAAGATACGCAGTATTTT
cdr3_aa: CASNEGTSQDTQYF

clone_size: once
j_call: TRBJ1-5
d_call: NA
v_call: TRBV27
cdr3_nt: TGTGCCAGCAGTCCCCGTTGGGATCGGCAGCCCCAGCATTTT
cdr3_aa: CASSPRWDRQPQHF

clone_size: NA
j_call: TRBJ2-7
d_call: NA
v_call: TRBV6-5
cdr3_nt: TGTGCCAGCAGTTACTCAACAGGGACCGTCTACGAGCAGTACTTC
cdr3_aa: CASSYSTGTVYEQYF

clone_size: NA
j_call: TRBJ2-5
d_call: NA
v_call: TRBV5-1
cdr3_nt: TGCGCCAGCAGCCGAACTGGGGTGGACGAGACCCAGTACTTC
cdr3_aa: CASSRTGVDETQYF

clone_size: NA
j_call: TRBJ1-1
d_call: NA
v_call: TRBV6-5
cdr3_nt: TGTGCCAGCAGGACCCTTCGGGCTGAAGCTTTCTTT
cdr3_aa: CASRTLRAEAFF